The next 25 T cell receptor beta chains were all read from a single sample in a study of blood T cells in healthy people across ages. Using a J-beta primer mix together with a sample-barcoded 5' primer, a second PCR was run for roughly 7 to 11 cycles. TCRdb itself ran the 5' RACE reads through MiXCR, one entry per CDR3 protein. The sample shows around 800,000 distinct CDR3 sequences, roughly 25% of them seen only once. These records were also assigned to another study, of T cells of mothers and their children.

What was sequenced was blood. Receptors were obtained from a boy aged 5 to 17 in good health.

In this sample, this clonotype turned up a few times. The chain is built from TRBV5-5 and TRBJ2-7, with D perhaps matching TRBD2 (6 bases). The V end was cut by 4 bases, the J end by 5 bases, with 16 bases between. The germline CDR1 and CDR2 sequences are SGHKS and YYEKEE (reference sequence). The CDR3 has 14 amino acids. Here the CDR3 DNA reads TGTGCCAGCAGCGTAGTCGGAGGGCGGGACGAGCAGTACTTC. Translating it yields CASSVVGGRDEQYF.

V gene TRBV4-1 combines with J gene TRBJ2-2, with 10 bases aligning to TRBD1. Trimming took 1 base from V and 5 from J; bases not matched to a gene: 7. The CDR3 length is 17 residues. Germline V CDR1 and CDR2: MGHRA, YSYEKL. The DNA for the CDR3 is TGCGCCAGCAGCCAAGGCGCGGGACAGGGGAAGACCGGGGAGCTGTTTTTT. Its protein is CASSQGAGQGKTGELFF.

The rearrangement joins TRBV29-1 to TRBJ1-4; TRBD1 might be the D (6 bases). There are 14 residues in the CDR3. Germline V lookup: CDR1 SQVTM, CDR2 ANQGSEA. The germline V and J ends were trimmed by 6 bases and 3 bases, with 14 bases remaining between them. The CDR3 region has the DNA TGCAGCGTGGGACTACAGGGATCTAATGAAAAACTGTTTTTT. Its translation is CSVGLQGSNEKLFF.

This clonotype was seen a few times. The junction shows a germline mismatch at one end, possibly a read error. V gene TRBV3-1 combines with J gene TRBJ1-5; a weak D match, TRBD1 (5 bases). Germline loops: CDR1 LGHDT, CDR2 YNNKEL (reference sequence). The CDR3 has 15 residues. The CDR3 region has the DNA TGTACCAGCAGCCAAGGCGGGGCAGAAAATCAGCCCCAGCATTTT. It codes for CTSSQGGAENQPQHF.

The chain employs TRBV28 and TRBJ2-2, with D perhaps matching TRBD2 (6 bases). Looked up from germline, CDR1 is MDHEN and CDR2 is SYDVKM. This CDR3 is built from 14 residues. V shed 5 bases and J shed 3 bases, with 10 bases lying between them. DNA for the CDR3: TGTGCCAGCAGTGGCTGGGGGGACACCGGGGAGCTGTTTTTT. This translates into CASSGWGDTGELFF.

The J gene is TRBJ1-2, the V gene TRBV24-1; 7 positions match TRBD1. This CDR3 contains 15 residues. CDR1 KGHDR and CDR2 SFDVKD come from the germline V gene. The ends lost 9 bases at V and 8 bases at J; junction bases unmatched: 17. This chain's CDR3 is CATHCLRTGGRGYTF. The CDR3, as DNA: TGTGCCACCCACTGCCTCAGGACAGGCGGTCGCGGCTACACCTTC.

V usage is TRBV7-2 and J usage is TRBJ2-7; the D gene is possibly TRBD2 (6 bases). Germline CDR1 reads SGHTA; CDR2 reads FQGNSA. The V and J ends lost 8 bases and 2 bases respectively, with 16 bases between them. CDR3 size: 14 residues. The CDR3 DNA reads as TGTGCCAGCCGTAAACTTAGCGGAACCTACGAGCAGTACGTC. It yields the protein CASRKLSGTYEQYV.

The gene calls are TRBV5-4 and TRBJ2-7; D perhaps matches TRBD1 (5 bases). In germline, CDR1 is SGHNT, CDR2 YYREEE (reference sequence). V shed 3 bases and J shed 3 bases, with 16 bases lying between them. This CDR3 region has 15 residues. DNA of the CDR3: TGTGCCAGCAGCTCGGACACAGCCCGGCACTACGAGCAGTACTTC. The encoded protein is CASSSDTARHYEQYF.

V gene TRBV5-1 combines with J gene TRBJ2-1; 11 bases fit TRBD2. Trimming took 0 bases from V and 10 from J; bases not matched to a gene: 6. The CDR3 spans 15 residues. The V gene's germline CDR1 is SGHRS and CDR2 YFSETQ. The CDR3 DNA is TGCGCCAGCAGCTTGGTTAGCGGGGGGGCCGGAGAGCAGTTCTTC. Translating it yields CASSLVSGGAGEQFF.

There are many counts of this clonotype. The chain employs TRBV20-1 and TRBJ2-3, with D possibly TRBD2 on 7 matching bases. Germline V gives CDR1 DFQATT, CDR2 SNEGSKA (reference sequence). CDR3 length equals 18 residues. V was cut by 1 base and J by 0 bases, with 20 bases left in between. The CDR3 DNA reads as TGCAGTGCTAGAGCTATCCGCGGGGGCGGGGGTAGCACAGATACGCAGTATTTT. It specifies CSARAIRGGGGSTDTQYF.

The chain combines TRBV7-6 with TRBJ1-2, with D uncertain. V lost 5 bases to trimming and J lost 5 bases, with 12 bases between them. Germline lookup yields CDR1 SGHVS and CDR2 FNYEAQ. This CDR3 has 13 amino acids. The CDR3 DNA reads as TGTGCCAGCAGCCCAAACCCCTTGTATGGCTACACCTTC. Residues: CASSPNPLYGYTF.

CDR3 coding DNA: TGTGCCAGCAGTTTGCTCTCTAGCGGGGGAAACAGTGATATAGCCAAAAACATTCAGTACTTC. It codes for CASSLLSSGGNSDIAKNIQYF. The genes are TRBV28 and TRBJ2-4, with 10 nucleotides matching TRBD2. CDR1 is MDHEN, CDR2 SYDVKM, per germline. The CDR3 has 21 amino acids. The V segment lost 3 bases and the J segment 0 bases; nucleotides outside the gene matches: 17.

This clonotype turned up a few times. CDR3 DNA sequence: TGTGCCGGGGGGACCGCGGTCAGCTACGAGCAGTACTTC. Translating it yields CAGGTAVSYEQYF. This chain uses TRBV30 with TRBJ2-5, with D possibly matching TRBD2 (6 bases). The assigned J gene may be wrong: the sequence end matches TRBJ2-7 better. From germline, CDR1 is GTSNPN and CDR2 SVGIG (reference sequence). This CDR3 has 13 amino acids.

The CDR3 reads CASSVAASGVPYNEQFF. CDR3 in DNA: TGTGCCAGCAGCGTAGCGGCTAGCGGGGTCCCCTACAATGAGCAGTTCTTC. This chain joins TRBV9 and TRBJ2-1, with 9 bases identical to TRBD2. Germline V gives CDR1 SGDLS, CDR2 YYNGEE. V trimming: 0 bases; J trimming: 2 bases; junction bases outside the gene matches: 6. This CDR3 is built from 17 residues.

The J gene is TRBJ1-1, the V gene TRBV20-1; D is uncertain. Deletions cut 3 bases from V and 1 base from J, with 9 bases between. Germline loops: CDR1 DFQATT, CDR2 SNEGSKA (reference sequence). This CDR3 has 13 amino acids. The CDR3 here is CSASTSENTEAFF. The CDR3 DNA reads TGCAGTGCTAGCACCAGTGAGAACACTGAAGCTTTCTTT.

A remark on this clonotype: One junction end does not reproduce the germline sequence, and a read error may be involved. The chain employs TRBV11-1 and TRBJ2-1, with TRBD2 matching over 11 bases. CDR3 size: 14 residues. Germline values: CDR1 SGHAT, CDR2 FQDESV (reference sequence). CDR3 nucleotides: TGTGCCAGCAGGTTAGCGGGGGGGCGCAATGAGCAGTTCTTC. This encodes CASRLAGGRNEQFF.

The rearrangement joins TRBV20-1 to TRBJ2-7, with D uncertain. V dropped 3 bases and J dropped 6 bases, with 12 bases sitting between them. Germline V gives CDR1 DFQATT, CDR2 SNEGSKA (reference sequence). CDR3 length: 12 amino acids. The CDR3 DNA follows: TGCAGTGCTAGTGCTAGTCTCCGCGAGCAGTACTTC. As protein: CSASASLREQYF.

The chain employs TRBV29-1 and TRBJ2-5, with 10 bases identical to TRBD1. The J call may be wrong; the DNA end is better matched by TRBJ2-1. Germline-derived CDR1 and CDR2 are SQVTM and ANQGSEA. The CDR3 has 12 amino acids. The CDR3 DNA follows: TGCAGCGTCCGGGACAGGGGACATGAGCAGTTCTTC. Translating it yields CSVRDRGHEQFF.

The V and J genes are TRBV7-2 and TRBJ2-5; possibly TRBD2 for D (7 bases). Germline assignment: CDR1 SGHTA and CDR2 FQGNSA. Trimming pared 3 bases from V and 4 bases from J, leaving 15 bases between. The CDR3 totals 15 residues. CDR3 residues: CASSFRGGTGETQYF. CDR3 in DNA: TGTGCCAGCAGCTTTAGGGGGGGAACGGGAGAGACCCAGTACTTC.

This clonotype came up many times. V gene TRBV10-3 combines with J gene TRBJ1-4; 7 bases align to TRBD1. Trimming cost V 10 bases and J 8 bases; bases outside gene matches: 13. This CDR3 has 14 residues. The germline V gene has CDR1 ENHRY and CDR2 SYGVKD. The CDR3: CATNHAGTEEKLFF. The CDR3, as DNA: TGTGCCACGAACCATGCCGGGACAGAAGAAAAACTGTTTTTT.

The chain carries TRBV12-3 or TRBV12-4 and TRBJ2-1; TRBD2 matches 9 bases. The CDR3 loop spans 19 amino acids. The J segment lost 0 bases and the V segment lost 4 bases, leaving 13 bases of the junction unmatched. In DNA, the CDR3 is TGTGCCAGCAGTTCTCCGGGACTAGCATCGGAGGGCTCCTACAATGAGCAGTTCTTC. Amino acids: CASSSPGLASEGSYNEQFF.

This clonotype has more than one count but fewer than ten. This chain joins TRBV7-9 and TRBJ2-7, with D hard to call. V was cut by 2 bases and J by 4 bases, with 15 bases left in between. The CDR3 consists of 15 residues. Per the germline V gene, CDR1 is SEHNR and CDR2 is FQNEAQ (reference sequence). DNA of the CDR3: TGTGCCAGCAGCTTATCAGCGACTCCTCGTTACGAGCAGTACTTC. This encodes CASSLSATPRYEQYF.

There are a few counts of this clonotype. The rearrangement uses TRBV2 and TRBJ2-7; 9 bases are a match to TRBD2. Germline-derived CDR1 and CDR2 are SNHLY and FYNNEI. The V segment lost 3 bases and the J segment 2 bases; nucleotides outside the gene matches: 8. The CDR3 extends over 16 amino acids. CDR3 coding DNA: TGTGCCAGCAGTGATGGTAGAGCGGGGGGAACCTACGAGCAGTACTTC. It is translated as CASSDGRAGGTYEQYF.

This clonotype was found a few times. The chain employs TRBV5-1 and TRBJ2-5, with TRBD1 identical over 9 bases. Germline assignment: CDR1 SGHRS and CDR2 YFSETQ. This CDR3 spans 15 amino acids. Trimming at V came to 5 bases and at J to 5 bases, leaving 10 bases not matched to a gene. In DNA, the CDR3 is TGCGCCAGCAGGAGGTACACAGGGGGCGCGGAGACCCAGTACTTC. This gives the protein CASRRYTGGAETQYF.

This clonotype was observed a handful of times. The V call is TRBV4-1, the J call TRBJ1-4; D is unclear. CDR3 length: 13 residues. With 1 base removed from V and 10 bases from J, the gap between germline ends came to 10 bases. Germline lookup yields CDR1 MGHRA and CDR2 YSYEKL. CDR3 residues: CASSQGVLPKLFF. The DNA of the CDR3 is TGCGCCAGCAGCCAAGGAGTACTACCAAAACTGTTTTTT.